The clone carrying this T cell receptor beta chain was seen only a few times. No antigen is known for it. The data were taken from a study of CD8 T cells in ankylosing spondylitis. MiXCR, run by TCRdb on the 5' RACE reads, gives a single entry per CDR3 protein. Of about 480,000 distinct CDR3 sequences listed, approximately 17% were seen once; the top ten hold approximately 0.97%. The V end lost 1 base, the J end lost 6 bases, and 9 bases lay between the germline ends. This CDR3 region has 13 residues. From germline, CDR1 is SEHNR and CDR2 FQNEAQ (reference sequence). General study findings and limits: Ankylosing spondylitis blood appeared to be characterized by a TCR beta motif of roughly eight highly homologous variants.

This sequence originates from a male donor with ankylosing spondylitis. The gene calls are TRBV7-9 and TRBJ1-2; no clear D. Sequenced input: blood, either unsorted or a sorted T cell fraction (not recorded which). CDR3 sequence reads: CASSLVVDDGYTF. Here the CDR3 DNA reads TGTGCCAGCAGCTTAGTAGTAGATGATGGCTACACCTTC.